This T cell receptor (beta chain) came from a study of blood T cell repertoires in COVID-19. In its sample, this clone was seen once. Per the original methods: Estimation of nucleated cell counts was performed using reference gene primer amplification. Assay used: immunoSEQ multiplex PCR; TCRdb lists only in-frame clones, some missing. The V and J calls and clone size come from that table; D and trimming were worked out from the DNA. Among 350,000 to 400,000 clones, around 87% were seen once, and the ten largest hold 1%. The TCR sequence derives from a man younger than 30 who had recovered from COVID-19. The specimen sequenced was PBMCs or T cells enriched from blood (not recorded which).

CDR3 sequence: CASSLDPSSTEAFF. The DNA for the CDR3 is TGCGCCAGCAGCTTGGACCCATCGAGCACTGAAGCTTTCTTT. The chain joins TRBV5-1 to TRBJ1-1, with unresolved D. CDR1 is SGHRS and CDR2 is YFSETQ in the germline V gene. Trimming took off 0 bases at V and 4 bases at J, with 10 bases between the two ends. The CDR3 spans 14 residues.